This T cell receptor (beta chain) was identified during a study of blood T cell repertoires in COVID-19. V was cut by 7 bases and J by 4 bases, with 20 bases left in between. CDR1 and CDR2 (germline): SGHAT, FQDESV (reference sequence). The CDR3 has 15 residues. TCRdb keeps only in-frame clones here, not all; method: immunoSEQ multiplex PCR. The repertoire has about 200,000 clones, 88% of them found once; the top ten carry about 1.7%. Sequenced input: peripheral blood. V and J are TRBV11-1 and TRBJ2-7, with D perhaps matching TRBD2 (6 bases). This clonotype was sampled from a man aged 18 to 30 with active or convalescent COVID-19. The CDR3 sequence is CASNPGLPFSYEQYF. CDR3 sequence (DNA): TGTGCCAGCAACCCGGGACTCCCATTCTCTTACGAGCAGTACTTC.